The clone carrying this T cell receptor beta chain occurred once. What it binds is unknown. The sample is drawn from a study of PD-1 blockade in classical Hodgkin lymphoma. Study summary: Administration of nivolumab to patients was at 3 mg/kg intravenously every 2 weeks.

General study points: Whereas CD4+ TCR diversity had risen significantly by C4D1, CD8+ TCR diversity had not. Complete responders started with a diversity level that resembled newly diagnosed patients at baseline.

TCRdb's table, derived via immunoSEQ multiplex PCR, lists solely in-frame clones and lacks some. The sample holds under 30,000 clones, approximately 78% seen once. Every one of the patients relapsed after autologous stem cell transplantation (brentuximab vedotin exposure was variable). Complete response, partial response or progressive disease constituted the best responses recorded. V was clipped by 6 bases and J by 14 bases, with 14 bases between them. This CDR3 region has 11 residues. Germline CDR1 reads MNHEY; CDR2 reads SVGAGI. The receptor comes from a human donor with classical Hodgkin lymphoma. This material consisted of peripheral blood mononuclear cells (PBMCs), taken before the second cycle of nivolumab. The chain joins TRBV6-5 to TRBJ2-1; no firm D call. CDR3 amino acids: CASRTGVVEFF. Here the CDR3 DNA reads TGTGCCAGCAGGACCGGCGTAGTGGAGTTCTTC.